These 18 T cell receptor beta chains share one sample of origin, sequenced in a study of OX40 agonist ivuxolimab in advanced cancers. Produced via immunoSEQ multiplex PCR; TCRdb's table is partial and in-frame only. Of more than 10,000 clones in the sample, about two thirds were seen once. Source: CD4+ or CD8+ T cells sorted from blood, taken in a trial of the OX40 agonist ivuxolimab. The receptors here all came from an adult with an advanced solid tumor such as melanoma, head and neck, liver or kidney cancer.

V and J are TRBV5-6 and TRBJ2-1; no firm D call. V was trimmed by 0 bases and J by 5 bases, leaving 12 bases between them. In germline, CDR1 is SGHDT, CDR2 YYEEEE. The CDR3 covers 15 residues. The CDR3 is CASSLEPHPNNEQFF. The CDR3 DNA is TGTGCCAGCAGCTTGGAGCCTCACCCGAACAATGAGCAGTTCTTC.

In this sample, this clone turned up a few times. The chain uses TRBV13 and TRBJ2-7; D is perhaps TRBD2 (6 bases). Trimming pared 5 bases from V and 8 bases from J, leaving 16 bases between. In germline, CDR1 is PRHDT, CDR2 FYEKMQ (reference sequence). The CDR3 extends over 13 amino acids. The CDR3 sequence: CASSPGSGLQQYF. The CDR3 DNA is TGTGCCAGCAGCCCCGGTAGCGGCTTGCAGCAGTACTTC. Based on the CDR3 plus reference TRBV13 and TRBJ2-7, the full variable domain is AAGVIQSPRHLIKEKRETATLKCYPIPRHDTVYWYQQGPGQDPQFLISFYEKMQSDKGSIPDRFSAQQFSDYHSELNMSSLELGDSALYFCASSPGSGLQQYFGPGTRLTVT.

CDR3 DNA sequence: TGTGCCAGCAGCGCGACTAGCGGAGGTAACGGGGAGCTGTTTTTT. Translating it yields CASSATSGGNGELFF. The chain has TRBV6-4 and TRBJ2-2; 9 bases match TRBD2. The CDR3 covers 15 residues. Germline values: CDR1 MRHNA, CDR2 SNTAGT. V lost 6 bases and J lost 7; bases outside the gene matches: 9.

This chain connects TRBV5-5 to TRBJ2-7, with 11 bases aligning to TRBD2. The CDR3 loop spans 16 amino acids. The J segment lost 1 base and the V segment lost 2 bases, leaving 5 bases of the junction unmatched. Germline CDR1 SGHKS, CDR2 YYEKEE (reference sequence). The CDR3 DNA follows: TGTGCCAGCAGCTTCGGTGGGACTAGCGGATCCTACGAGCAGTACTTC. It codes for CASSFGGTSGSYEQYF.

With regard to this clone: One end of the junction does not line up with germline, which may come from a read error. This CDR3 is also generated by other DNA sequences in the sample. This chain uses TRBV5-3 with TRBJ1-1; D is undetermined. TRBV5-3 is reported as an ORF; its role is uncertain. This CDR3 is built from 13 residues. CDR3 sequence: CASSFPQNTEAFF. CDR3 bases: TGTGCCAGCAGCTTTCCACAGAACACTGAAGCTTTCTTT.

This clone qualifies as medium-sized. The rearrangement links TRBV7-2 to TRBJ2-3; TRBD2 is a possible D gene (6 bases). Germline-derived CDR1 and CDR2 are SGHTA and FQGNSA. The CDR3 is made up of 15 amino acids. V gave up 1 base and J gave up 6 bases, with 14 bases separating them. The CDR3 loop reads CASSLGAGNTDTQYF. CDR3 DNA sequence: TGTGCCAGCAGCTTAGGTGCGGGAAATACGGATACGCAGTATTTT. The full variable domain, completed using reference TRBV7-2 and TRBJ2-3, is GAGVSQSPSNKVTEKGKDVELRCDPISGHTALYWYRQSLGQGLEFLIYFQGNSAPDKSGLPSDRFSAERTGGSVSTLTIQRTQQEDSAVYLCASSLGAGNTDTQYFGPGTRLTVL.

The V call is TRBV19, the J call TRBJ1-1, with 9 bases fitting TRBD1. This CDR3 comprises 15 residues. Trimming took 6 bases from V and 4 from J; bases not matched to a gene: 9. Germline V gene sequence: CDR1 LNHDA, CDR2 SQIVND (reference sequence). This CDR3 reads CASRVGTGSFTEAFF. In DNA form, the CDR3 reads TGTGCCAGTAGAGTCGGGACAGGGAGTTTCACTGAAGCTTTCTTT. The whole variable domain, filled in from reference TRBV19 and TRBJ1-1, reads DGGITQSPKYLFRKEGQNVTLSCEQNLNHDAMYWYRQDPGQGLRLIYYSQIVNDFQKGDIAEGYSVSREKKESFPLTVTSAQKNPTAFYLCASRVGTGSFTEAFFGQGTRLTVV.

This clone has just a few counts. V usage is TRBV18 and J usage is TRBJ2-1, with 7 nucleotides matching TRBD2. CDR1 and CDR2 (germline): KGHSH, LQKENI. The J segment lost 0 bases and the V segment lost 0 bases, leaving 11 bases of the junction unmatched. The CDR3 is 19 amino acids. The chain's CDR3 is CASSPPSASGVPSYNEQFF. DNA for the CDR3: TGTGCCAGCTCACCACCGTCTGCTAGCGGCGTCCCCTCCTACAATGAGCAGTTCTTC.

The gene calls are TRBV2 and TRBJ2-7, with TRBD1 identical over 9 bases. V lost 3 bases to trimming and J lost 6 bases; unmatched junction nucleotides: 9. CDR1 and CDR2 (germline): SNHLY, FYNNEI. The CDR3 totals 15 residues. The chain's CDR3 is CASSDWDRASSEQYF. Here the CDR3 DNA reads TGTGCCAGCAGTGACTGGGACAGGGCTTCTTCCGAGCAGTACTTC.

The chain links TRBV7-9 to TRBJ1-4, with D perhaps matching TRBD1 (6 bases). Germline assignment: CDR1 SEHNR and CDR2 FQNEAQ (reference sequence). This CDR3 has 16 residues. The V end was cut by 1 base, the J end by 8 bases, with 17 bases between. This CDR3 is CASSLGLQGRGEKLFF. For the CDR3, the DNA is TGTGCCAGCAGCTTAGGTCTTCAGGGGCGTGGGGAAAAACTGTTTTTT. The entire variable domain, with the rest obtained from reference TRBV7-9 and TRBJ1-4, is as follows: DTGVSQNPRHKITKRGQNVTFRCDPISEHNRLYWYRQTLGQGPEFLTYFQNEAQLEKSRLLSDRFSAERPKGSFSTLEIQRTEQGDSAMYLCASSLGLQGRGEKLFFGSGTQLSVL.

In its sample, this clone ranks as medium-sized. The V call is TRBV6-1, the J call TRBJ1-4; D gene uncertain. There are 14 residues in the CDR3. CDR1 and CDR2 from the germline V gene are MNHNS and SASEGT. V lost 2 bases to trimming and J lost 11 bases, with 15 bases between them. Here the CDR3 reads CASSEQMEGEKLFF. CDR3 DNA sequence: TGTGCCAGCAGTGAACAGATGGAGGGTGAGAAACTGTTTTTT.

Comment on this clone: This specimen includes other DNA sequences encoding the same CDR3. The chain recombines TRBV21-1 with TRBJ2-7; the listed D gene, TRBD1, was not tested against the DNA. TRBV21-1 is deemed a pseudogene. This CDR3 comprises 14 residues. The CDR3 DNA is TGTGCCAGCAGCAAAGGGCCATCAGGTCCTCAGCAGTACTTC. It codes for CASSKGPSGPQQYF.

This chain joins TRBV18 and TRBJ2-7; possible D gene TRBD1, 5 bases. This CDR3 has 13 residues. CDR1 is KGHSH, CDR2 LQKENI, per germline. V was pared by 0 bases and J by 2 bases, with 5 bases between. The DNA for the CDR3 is TGTGCCAGCTCACCACCGACAGCCTACGAGCAGTACTTC. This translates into CASSPPTAYEQYF.

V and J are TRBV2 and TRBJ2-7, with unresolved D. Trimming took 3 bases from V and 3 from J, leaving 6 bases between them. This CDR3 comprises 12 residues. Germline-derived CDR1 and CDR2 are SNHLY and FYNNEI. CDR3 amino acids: CASSDRSYEQYF. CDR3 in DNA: TGTGCCAGCAGTGACCGGAGCTACGAGCAGTACTTC.

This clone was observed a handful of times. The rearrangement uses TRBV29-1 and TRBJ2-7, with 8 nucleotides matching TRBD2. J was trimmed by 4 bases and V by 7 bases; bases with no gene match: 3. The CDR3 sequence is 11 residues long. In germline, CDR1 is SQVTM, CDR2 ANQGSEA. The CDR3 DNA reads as TGCAGCGCGGGGGGGGGATACGAGCAGTACTTC. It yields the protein CSAGGGYEQYF.

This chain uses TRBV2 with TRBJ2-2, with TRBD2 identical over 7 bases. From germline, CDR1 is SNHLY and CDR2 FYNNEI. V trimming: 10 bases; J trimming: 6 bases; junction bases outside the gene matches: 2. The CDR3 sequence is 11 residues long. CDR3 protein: CAIGGSGELFF. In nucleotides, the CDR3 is TGTGCCATCGGGGGGTCCGGGGAGCTGTTTTTT.

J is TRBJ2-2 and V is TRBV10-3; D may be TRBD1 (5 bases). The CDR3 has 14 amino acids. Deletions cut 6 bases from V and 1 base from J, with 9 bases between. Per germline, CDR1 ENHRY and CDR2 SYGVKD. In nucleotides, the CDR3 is TGTGCCATCAGCAAGGACAAGAACACCGGGGAGCTGTTTTTT. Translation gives CAISKDKNTGELFF.

The CDR3 nucleotides read TGTGCCTGGCCCGAACCGGGACTAGCGGGAGCGCACTCCGACTACAATGAGCAGTTCTTC. This codes for CAWPEPGLAGAHSDYNEQFF. V and J are TRBV30 and TRBJ2-1; 14 bases agree with TRBD2. The CDR3 consists of 20 residues. The germline CDR1 and CDR2 sequences are GTSNPN and SVGIG (reference sequence). The ends lost 5 bases at V and 3 bases at J; junction bases unmatched: 18.